The 15 T cell receptor beta chains listed next were all sequenced from one sample in a study of T cell repertoires in cytomegalovirus infection. TCRdb itself ran the reads through MiXCR, one entry per CDR3 protein. Among more than 75,000 distinct CDR3 sequences listed, 3.7% were seen once. The sequencing input was PBMCs. These receptors were obtained from a human donor in good health (CMV status not recorded). Some clones in this sample may be carry-over from other donors' samples.

Many counts were recorded for this clonotype. The rearrangement joins TRBV7-2 to TRBJ1-3, with TRBD1 as a possible D gene (5 bases). V dropped 5 bases and J dropped 0 bases, with 14 bases sitting between them. The CDR3 spans 16 residues. Germline CDR1 is SGHTA and CDR2 is FQGNSA. The DNA of the CDR3 is TGTGCCAGCAGCACCCGACAGCTCTCCTCTGGAAACACCATATATTTT. This codes for CASSTRQLSSGNTIYF.

This clonotype was recorded at least ten times. The chain joins TRBV15 to TRBJ2-1; no reliable D call. Trimming removed 0 bases at V and 7 bases at J, with 7 bases between. CDR3 length: 13 amino acids. Germline V CDR1 and CDR2: LNHNV, YYDKDF (reference sequence). In DNA, the CDR3 is TGTGCCACCAGCAGAGATGGGCGGAATGAGCAGTTCTTC. It specifies CATSRDGRNEQFF.

The table lists this clonotype with many counts. V gene TRBV28 combines with J gene TRBJ1-4, with D uncertain. In germline, CDR1 is MDHEN, CDR2 SYDVKM. The CDR3 runs to 14 residues. V was clipped by 3 bases and J by 2 bases, with 7 bases between them. CDR3 in DNA: TGTGCCAGCAGTTTGGTGGGGACTAATGAAAAACTGTTTTTT. This gives the protein CASSLVGTNEKLFF.

This clonotype was seen at least ten times. V usage is TRBV7-6 and J usage is TRBJ1-4; D possibly corresponds to TRBD1 (5 bases). This CDR3 comprises 16 residues. Germline-derived CDR1 and CDR2 are SGHVS and FNYEAQ. V lost 2 bases and J 7 bases, leaving 17 bases between the germline ends. The CDR3 reads CASSLSAGGGREKLFF. The CDR3 DNA sequence: TGTGCCAGCAGCTTATCCGCGGGGGGTGGTCGTGAAAAACTGTTTTTT.

This clonotype was counted at least ten times. J is TRBJ1-4 and V is TRBV7-2, with D uncertain. Per germline, CDR1 SGHTA and CDR2 FQGNSA. V lost 2 bases to trimming and J lost 8 bases, with 12 bases between them. The CDR3 has 14 amino acids. CDR3 nucleotides: TGTGCCAGCAGCTTATTACCGTGGAGCGAAAAACTGTTTTTT. This codes for CASSLLPWSEKLFF.

This clonotype was counted at least ten times. This rearrangement joins TRBV7-2 to TRBJ2-3; 10 bases map to TRBD2. CDR3 size: 16 residues. V shed 6 bases, J shed 3 bases, and the junction held 9 bases outside the gene matches. CDR1 is SGHTA and CDR2 is FQGNSA in the germline V gene. CDR3 coding DNA: TGTGCCAGCAGTCCGATAGCGGGGGGTGGGACAGATACGCAGTATTTT. Translating it yields CASSPIAGGGTDTQYF.

The table lists this clonotype with many counts. The V and J genes are TRBV6-2 or TRBV6-3 and TRBJ1-2, with D hard to call. Trimming removed 2 bases at V and 0 bases at J, with 10 bases between. CDR3 length: 15 amino acids. Germline V CDR1 and CDR2: MNHEY, SVGEGT. The CDR3 DNA follows: TGTGCCAGCAGTTACCGTTCCTCTTCTAACTATGGCTACACCTTC. Translation gives CASSYRSSSNYGYTF.

On this clonotype itself: The missing conserved phenylalanine or tryptophan at the end of this CDR3 makes a read error likely. The V call is TRBV10-3, the J call TRBJ1-2, with 9 bases identical to TRBD1. The CDR3 is 15 residues long. V was pared by 3 bases and J by 4 bases, with 6 bases of the junction left unmatched. Germline V gene sequence: CDR1 ENHRY, CDR2 SYGVKD. The CDR3, as DNA: TGTGCCATCAGTGACAGACCACAGGGGGCCTATGGCTACACCTTA. Protein sequence: CAISDRPQGAYGYTL.

This clonotype was seen ten or more times. V and J are TRBV6-1 and TRBJ1-2, with D possibly being TRBD1 (5 bases). Germline V gene lookup returns CDR1 MNHNS and CDR2 SASEGT. V dropped 1 base and J dropped 0 bases, with 18 bases sitting between them. CDR3 length: 18 residues. The CDR3 spells CASSEVLNWGEANYGYTF. For the CDR3, the DNA is TGTGCCAGCAGTGAAGTGTTGAATTGGGGCGAAGCTAACTATGGCTACACCTTC.

The table lists this clonotype with many counts. This chain joins TRBV19 and TRBJ1-6; tentative D call: TRBD1 (5 bases). Trimming pared 5 bases from V and 0 bases from J, leaving 17 bases between. From germline, CDR1 is LNHDA and CDR2 SQIVND (reference sequence). This CDR3 contains 18 residues. The CDR3 region is CASSRFQGASSYNSPLHF. CDR3 nucleotides: TGTGCCAGTAGTCGGTTCCAGGGCGCGAGCTCCTATAATTCACCCCTCCACTTT.

This clonotype came up many times. This chain joins TRBV6-5 and TRBJ1-2, with D unresolved. The CDR3 spans 14 residues. V lost 6 bases to trimming and J lost 1 base, with 12 bases between them. Per germline, CDR1 MNHEY and CDR2 SVGAGI. DNA of the CDR3: TGTGCCAGCAGACTGAAAAAGGATAACTATGGCTACACCTTC. Its protein product is CASRLKKDNYGYTF.

This clonotype came up many times. Written as DNA, the CDR3 is TGTGCCAGCAGTTATGCAGGGTACACTGAAGCTTTCTTT. Encoded protein: CASSYAGYTEAFF. The V gene is TRBV6-2 or TRBV6-3, the J gene TRBJ1-1; D is perhaps TRBD1 (5 bases). Deletions cut 3 bases from V and 3 bases from J, with 8 bases between. Per the germline V gene, CDR1 is MNHEY and CDR2 is SVGEGT. This CDR3 has 13 amino acids.

A remark on this clonotype: A much larger clone differs from this one at a single base, so this may be a read error. Given the absence of the conserved phenylalanine or tryptophan at the CDR3 end, a read error is likely. The V call is TRBV25-1, the J call TRBJ1-2; D call uncertain. The CDR3 runs 12 residues. Per the germline V gene, CDR1 is MGHDK and CDR2 is SYGVNS. The V end lost 3 bases, the J end lost 5 bases, and 7 bases lay between the germline ends. The CDR3 region is CASSDGRYGYTL. CDR3 nucleotide sequence: TGTGCCAGCAGTGATGGACGGTATGGCTACACCTTA.

There are many counts of this clonotype. This chain links TRBV7-2 with TRBJ1-2; D is unclear. The CDR3 has 15 residues. The V gene lost 1 base and the J gene lost 7 bases, with 16 bases spanning the gap. The germline V gene encodes CDR1 SGHTA and CDR2 FQGNSA. CDR3 bases: TGTGCCAGCAGCTTAGAGGCATTAATGCGGTTTGGCTACACCTTC. This sequence encodes CASSLEALMRFGYTF.

This clonotype came up many times. The rearrangement joins TRBV7-9 to TRBJ1-4; D perhaps matches TRBD1 (5 bases). The germline gives CDR1 SEHNR, CDR2 FQNEAQ (reference sequence). This CDR3 is 19 amino acids long. V was cut by 2 bases and J by 0 bases, with 19 bases left in between. Here the CDR3 DNA reads TGTGCCAGCAGCTTATGGGGGTTCGGCAGAACTGCAACTAATGAAAAACTGTTTTTT. This encodes CASSLWGFGRTATNEKLFF.